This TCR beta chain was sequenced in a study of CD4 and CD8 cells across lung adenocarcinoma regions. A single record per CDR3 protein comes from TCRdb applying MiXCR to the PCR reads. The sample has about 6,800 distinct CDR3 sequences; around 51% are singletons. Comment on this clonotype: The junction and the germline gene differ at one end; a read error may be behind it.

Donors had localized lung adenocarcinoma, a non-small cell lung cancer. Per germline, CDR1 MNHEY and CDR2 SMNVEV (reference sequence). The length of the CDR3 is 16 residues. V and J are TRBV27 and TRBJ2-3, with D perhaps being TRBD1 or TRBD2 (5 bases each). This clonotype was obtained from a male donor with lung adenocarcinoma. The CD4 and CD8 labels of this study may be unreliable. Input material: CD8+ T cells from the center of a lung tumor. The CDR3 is CACRARGARGTETQYF. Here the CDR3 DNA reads TGTGCCTGCAGGGCACGAGGGGCGCGAGGCACAGAGACCCAGTATTTC.